The clone carrying this T cell receptor beta chain occurred a few times. This sample was taken from a study of early T cells in non-severe SARS-CoV-2 infection. TCRdb called the 5' RACE reads again in MiXCR, with one record for every CDR3 protein. The sample includes around 70,000 distinct CDR3 sequences, 9.5% to 13% of them seen just once. This CDR3 has 15 amino acids. V was cut by 8 bases and J by 2 bases, with 18 bases left in between. Germline V gives CDR1 SNHLY, CDR2 FYNNEI. The source material was whole blood. This TCR derives from an adult who was a healthcare worker with PCR-confirmed SARS-CoV-2 infection or an uninfected control (not recorded which). The chain links TRBV2 to TRBJ1-1; D unresolved. The CDR3 DNA reads TGTGCCAGCGTATCAGCAGATTGGGGAAACACTGAAGCTTTCTTT. Translated: CASVSADWGNTEAFF.